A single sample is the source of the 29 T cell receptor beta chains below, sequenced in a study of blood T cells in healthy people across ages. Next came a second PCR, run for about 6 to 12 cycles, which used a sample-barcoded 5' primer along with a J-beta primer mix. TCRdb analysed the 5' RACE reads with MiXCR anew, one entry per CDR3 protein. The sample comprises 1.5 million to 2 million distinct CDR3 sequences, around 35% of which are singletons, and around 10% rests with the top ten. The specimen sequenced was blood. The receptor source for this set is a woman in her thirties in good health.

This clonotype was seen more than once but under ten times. The CDR3 bases are TGTGCCATCAGTGAGACGCGGCTAGCGGGCGGGGATGAGCAGTTCTTC. Translating it yields CAISETRLAGGDEQFF. J is TRBJ2-1 and V is TRBV10-3; TRBD2 matches at 8 bases. The CDR3 is 16 residues long. Germline V CDR1 and CDR2: ENHRY, SYGVKD. J gave up 8 bases and V 2 bases, and 11 bases lay outside the gene matches.

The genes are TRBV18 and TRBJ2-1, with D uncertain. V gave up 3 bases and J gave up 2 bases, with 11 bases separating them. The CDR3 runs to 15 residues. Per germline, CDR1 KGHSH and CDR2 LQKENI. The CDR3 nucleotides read TGTGCCAGCTCACCTGCGGTAACGACCTACAATGAGCAGTTCTTC. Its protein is CASSPAVTTYNEQFF.

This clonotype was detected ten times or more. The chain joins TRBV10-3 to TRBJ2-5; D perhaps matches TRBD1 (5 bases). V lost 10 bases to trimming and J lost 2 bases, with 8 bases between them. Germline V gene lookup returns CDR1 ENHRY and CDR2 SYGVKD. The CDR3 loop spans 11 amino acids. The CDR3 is CATQGQETQYF. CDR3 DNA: TGTGCCACCCAGGGACAAGAGACCCAGTACTTC.

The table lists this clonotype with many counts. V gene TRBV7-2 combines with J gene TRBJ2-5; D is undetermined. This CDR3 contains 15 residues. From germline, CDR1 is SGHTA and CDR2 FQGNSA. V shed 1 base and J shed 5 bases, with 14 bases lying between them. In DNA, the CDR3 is TGTGCCAGCAGCTTAGATTGGACCGCTCCGGAGACCCAGTACTTC. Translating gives CASSLDWTAPETQYF.

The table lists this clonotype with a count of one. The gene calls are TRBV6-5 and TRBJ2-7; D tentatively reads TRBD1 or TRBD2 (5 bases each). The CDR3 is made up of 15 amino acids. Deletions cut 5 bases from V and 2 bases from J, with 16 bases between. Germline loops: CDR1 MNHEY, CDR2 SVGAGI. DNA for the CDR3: TGTGCCAGCAGTGAGGGGCTCCACGGCGCCTACGAGCAGTACTTC. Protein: CASSEGLHGAYEQYF.

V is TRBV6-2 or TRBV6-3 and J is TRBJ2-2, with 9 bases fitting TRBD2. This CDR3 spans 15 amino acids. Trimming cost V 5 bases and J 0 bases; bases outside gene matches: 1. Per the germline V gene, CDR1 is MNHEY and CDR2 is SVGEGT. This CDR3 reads CASSRTSANTGELFF. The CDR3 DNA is TGTGCCAGCAGTAGGACTAGCGCGAACACCGGGGAGCTGTTTTTT.

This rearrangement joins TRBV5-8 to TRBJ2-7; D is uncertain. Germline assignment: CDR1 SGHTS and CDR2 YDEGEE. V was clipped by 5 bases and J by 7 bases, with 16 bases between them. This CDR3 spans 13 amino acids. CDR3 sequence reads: CASSYNLGWEQYF. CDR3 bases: TGTGCCAGCAGTTACAATTTAGGGTGGGAGCAGTACTTC.

CDR3 DNA: TGTGCCAGCAGTTTAGAGACTAGCGGGAGCAATGAGCAGTTCTTC. Translation: CASSLETSGSNEQFF. V gene TRBV12-3 or TRBV12-4 combines with J gene TRBJ2-1; TRBD2 matches 12 bases. This CDR3 spans 15 amino acids. Unmatched junction bases numbered 1, after V lost 1 base and J lost 6 bases.

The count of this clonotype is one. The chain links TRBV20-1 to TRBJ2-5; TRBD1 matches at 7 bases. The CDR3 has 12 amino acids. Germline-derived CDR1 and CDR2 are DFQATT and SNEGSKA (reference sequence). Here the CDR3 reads CRAQGQNETQYF. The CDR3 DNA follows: TGCAGGGCTCAGGGACAGAATGAGACCCAGTACTTC.

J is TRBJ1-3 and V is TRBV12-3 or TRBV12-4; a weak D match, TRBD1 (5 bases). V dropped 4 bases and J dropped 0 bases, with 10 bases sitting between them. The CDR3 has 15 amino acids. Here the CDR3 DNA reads TGTGCCAGCAGTTGGGACGACAGCTCTGGAAACACCATATATTTT. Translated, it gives CASSWDDSSGNTIYF.

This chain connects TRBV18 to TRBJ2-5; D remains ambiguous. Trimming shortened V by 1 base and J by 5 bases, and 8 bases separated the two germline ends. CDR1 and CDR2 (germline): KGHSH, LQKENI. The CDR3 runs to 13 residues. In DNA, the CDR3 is TGTGCCAGCTCACCACGACGTACCGAGACCCAGTACTTC. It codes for CASSPRRTETQYF.

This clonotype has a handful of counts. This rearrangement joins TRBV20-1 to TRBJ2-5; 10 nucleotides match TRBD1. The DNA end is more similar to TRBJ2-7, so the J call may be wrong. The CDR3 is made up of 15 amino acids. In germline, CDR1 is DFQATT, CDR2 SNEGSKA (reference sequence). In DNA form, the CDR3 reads TGCAGTGCTAAGTCGCCTGGGACAGGGGTATACGAGCAGTACTTC. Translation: CSAKSPGTGVYEQYF.

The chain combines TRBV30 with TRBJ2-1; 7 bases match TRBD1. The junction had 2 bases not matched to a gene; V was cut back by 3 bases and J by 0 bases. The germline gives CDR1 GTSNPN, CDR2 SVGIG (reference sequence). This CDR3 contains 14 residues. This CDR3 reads CAWSTGDSYNEQFF. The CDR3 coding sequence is TGTGCCTGGAGCACAGGGGACTCCTACAATGAGCAGTTCTTC.

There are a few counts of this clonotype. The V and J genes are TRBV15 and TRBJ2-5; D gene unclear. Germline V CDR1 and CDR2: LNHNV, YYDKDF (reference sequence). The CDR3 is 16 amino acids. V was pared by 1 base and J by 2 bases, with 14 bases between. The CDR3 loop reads CATSRVIPGLQETQYF. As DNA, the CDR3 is TGTGCCACCAGCAGAGTTATCCCGGGCCTACAAGAGACCCAGTACTTC.

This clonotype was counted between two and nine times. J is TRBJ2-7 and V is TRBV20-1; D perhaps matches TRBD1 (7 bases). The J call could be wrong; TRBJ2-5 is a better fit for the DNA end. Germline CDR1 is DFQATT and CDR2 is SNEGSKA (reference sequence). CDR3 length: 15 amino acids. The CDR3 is CSAKRRAGGTETQYF. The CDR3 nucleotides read TGCAGTGCTAAAAGACGGGCAGGGGGGACAGAGACCCAGTACTTC.

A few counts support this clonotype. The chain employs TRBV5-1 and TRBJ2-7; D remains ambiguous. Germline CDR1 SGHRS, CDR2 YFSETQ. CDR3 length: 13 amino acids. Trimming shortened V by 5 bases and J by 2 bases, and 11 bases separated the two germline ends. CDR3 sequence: CASRSQWPYEQYF. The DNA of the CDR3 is TGCGCCAGCAGGTCGCAGTGGCCCTACGAGCAGTACTTC. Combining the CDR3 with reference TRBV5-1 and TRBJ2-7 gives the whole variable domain KAGVTQTPRYLIKTRGQQVTLSCSPISGHRSVSWYQQTPGQGLQFLFEYFSETQRNKGNFPGRFSGRQFSNSRSEMNVSTLELGDSALYLCASRSQWPYEQYFGPGTRLTVT.

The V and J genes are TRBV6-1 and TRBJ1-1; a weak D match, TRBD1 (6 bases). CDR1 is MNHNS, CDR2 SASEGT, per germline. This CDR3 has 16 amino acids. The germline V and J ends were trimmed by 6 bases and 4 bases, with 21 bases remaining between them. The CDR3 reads CASRATGKGGRTEAFF. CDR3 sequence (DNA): TGTGCCAGCAGGGCTACAGGGAAAGGAGGTCGCACTGAAGCTTTCTTT.

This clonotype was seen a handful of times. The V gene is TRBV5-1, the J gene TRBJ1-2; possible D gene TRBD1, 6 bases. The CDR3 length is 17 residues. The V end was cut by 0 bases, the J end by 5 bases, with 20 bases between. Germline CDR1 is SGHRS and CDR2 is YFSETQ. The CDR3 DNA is TGCGCCAGCAGCTTGGCGTCCGGGACACAAGATTTTTATGGCTACACCTTC. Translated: CASSLASGTQDFYGYTF.

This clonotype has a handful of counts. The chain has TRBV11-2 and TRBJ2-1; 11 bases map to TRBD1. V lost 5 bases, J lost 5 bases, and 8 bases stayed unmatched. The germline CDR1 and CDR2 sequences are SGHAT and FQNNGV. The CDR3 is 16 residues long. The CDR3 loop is CASSPRDRGKHNEQFF. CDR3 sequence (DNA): TGTGCCAGCAGCCCCCGGGACAGGGGGAAGCACAATGAGCAGTTCTTC.

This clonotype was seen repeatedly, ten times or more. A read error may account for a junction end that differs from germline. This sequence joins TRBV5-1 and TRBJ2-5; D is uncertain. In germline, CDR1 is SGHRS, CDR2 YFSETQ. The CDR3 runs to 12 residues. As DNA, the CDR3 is TGTGCCAGCAGCTTAGGAGCCGAGACCCAGTACTTC. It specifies CASSLGAETQYF. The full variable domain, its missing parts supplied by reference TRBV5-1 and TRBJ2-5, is KAGVTQTPRYLIKTRGQQVTLSCSPISGHRSVSWYQQTPGQGLQFLFEYFSETQRNKGNFPGRFSGRQFSNSRSEMNVSTLELGDSALYLCASSLGAETQYFGPGTRLLVL.

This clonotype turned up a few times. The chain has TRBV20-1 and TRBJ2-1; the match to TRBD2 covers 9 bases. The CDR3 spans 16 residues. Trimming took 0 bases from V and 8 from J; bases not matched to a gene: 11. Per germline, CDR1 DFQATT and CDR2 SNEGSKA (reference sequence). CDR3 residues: CSARDPLSLAGYEQFF. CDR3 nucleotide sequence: TGCAGTGCTAGAGATCCCTTGTCACTAGCGGGCTATGAGCAGTTCTTC.

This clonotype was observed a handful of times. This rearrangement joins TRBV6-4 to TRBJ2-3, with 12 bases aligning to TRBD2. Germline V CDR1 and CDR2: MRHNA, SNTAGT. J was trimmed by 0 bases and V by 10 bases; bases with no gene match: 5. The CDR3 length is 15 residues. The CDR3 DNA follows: TGTGCCACCGGACTAGCGGGGAGAAGCACAGATACGCAGTATTTT. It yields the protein CATGLAGRSTDTQYF.

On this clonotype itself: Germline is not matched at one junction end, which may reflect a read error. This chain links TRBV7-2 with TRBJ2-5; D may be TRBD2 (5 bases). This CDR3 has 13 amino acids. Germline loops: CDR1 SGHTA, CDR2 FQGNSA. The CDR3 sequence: CANSPGSQETQYF. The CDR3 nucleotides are TGTGCCAACAGCCCGGGGAGCCAAGAGACCCAGTACTTC. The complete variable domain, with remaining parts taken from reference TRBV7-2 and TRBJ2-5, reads GAGVSQSPSNKVTEKGKDVELRCDPISGHTALYWYRQSLGQGLEFLIYFQGNSAPDKSGLPSDRFSAERTGGSVSTLTIQRTQQEDSAVYLCANSPGSQETQYFGPGTRLLVL.

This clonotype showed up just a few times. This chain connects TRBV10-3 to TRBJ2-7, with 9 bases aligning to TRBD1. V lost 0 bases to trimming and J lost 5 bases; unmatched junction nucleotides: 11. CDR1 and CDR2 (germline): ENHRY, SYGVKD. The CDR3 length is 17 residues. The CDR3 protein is CAISESDGTGWKDEQYF. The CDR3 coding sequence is TGTGCCATCAGTGAGTCCGACGGGACAGGGTGGAAGGACGAGCAGTACTTC.

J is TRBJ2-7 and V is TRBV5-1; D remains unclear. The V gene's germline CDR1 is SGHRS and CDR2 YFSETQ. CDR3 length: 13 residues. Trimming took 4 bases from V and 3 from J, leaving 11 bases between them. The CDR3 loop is CASSGSRNYEQYF. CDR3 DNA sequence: TGCGCCAGCAGCGGGTCGCGGAACTACGAGCAGTACTTC.

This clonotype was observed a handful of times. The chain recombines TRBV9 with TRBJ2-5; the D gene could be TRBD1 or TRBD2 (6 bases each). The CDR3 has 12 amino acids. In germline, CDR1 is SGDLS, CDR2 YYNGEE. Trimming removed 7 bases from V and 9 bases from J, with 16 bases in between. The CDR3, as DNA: TGTGCCAGCGAGGGGGGCCTGAGGCCCCAGTACTTC. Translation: CASEGGLRPQYF.

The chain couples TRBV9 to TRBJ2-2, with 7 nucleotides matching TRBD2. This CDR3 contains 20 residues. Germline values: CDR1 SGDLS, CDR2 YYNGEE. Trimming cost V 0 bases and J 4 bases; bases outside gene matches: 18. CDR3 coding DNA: TGTGCCAGCAGCGTAGTTCCGGAGCCTGGGAGTAGCGGGCGCACCGGGGAGCTGTTTTTT. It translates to CASSVVPEPGSSGRTGELFF.

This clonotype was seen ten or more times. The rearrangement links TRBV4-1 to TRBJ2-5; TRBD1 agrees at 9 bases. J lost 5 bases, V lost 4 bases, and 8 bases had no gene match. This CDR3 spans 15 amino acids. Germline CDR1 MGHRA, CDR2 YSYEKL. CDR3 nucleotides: TGCGCCAGCAGCCTCTCCGAGACAGGGGGTGAGACCCAGTACTTC. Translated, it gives CASSLSETGGETQYF.

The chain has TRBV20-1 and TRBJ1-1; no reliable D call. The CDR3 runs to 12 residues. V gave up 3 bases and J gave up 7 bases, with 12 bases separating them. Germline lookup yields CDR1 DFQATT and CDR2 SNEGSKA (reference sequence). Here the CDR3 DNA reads TGCAGTGCTAGCCCCCACAGCCTTGAAGCTTTCTTT. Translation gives CSASPHSLEAFF.